A single sample gave rise to the 8 T cell receptor beta chains below, sequenced in a study of blood T cell repertoires in COVID-19. The protocol was immunoSEQ multiplex PCR, while the TCRdb copy is restricted to in-frame clones and leaves out a portion. This table has 110,000 to 150,000 clones, more than 75% appearing once. The sequencing sample was made of PBMCs or T cells enriched from blood (not recorded which). The receptors come from a woman aged 50 to 60 who had recovered from COVID-19.

The V gene is TRBV5-6, the J gene TRBJ2-3; TRBD2 aligns across 9 bases. The junction had 6 bases not matched to a gene; V was cut back by 3 bases and J by 1 base. CDR3 length equals 16 residues. Germline V lookup: CDR1 SGHDT, CDR2 YYEEEE. CDR3 in amino acids: CASSWVAGVGTDTQYF. The CDR3 region has the DNA TGTGCCAGCAGCTGGGTAGCGGGGGTGGGCACAGATACGCAGTATTTT.

The chain uses TRBV10-3 and TRBJ1-2; 9 positions agree with TRBD1. This CDR3 is built from 15 residues. With V trimmed by 7 bases and J by 3 bases, 9 bases remained unmatched. Per germline, CDR1 ENHRY and CDR2 SYGVKD. In DNA, the CDR3 is TGTGCCATCAAGTTTTCGGGACAGGGAGACTATGGCTACACCTTC. This codes for CAIKFSGQGDYGYTF.

J is TRBJ2-7 and V is TRBV5-1; 7 bases agree with TRBD1. The CDR3 has 14 amino acids. J gave up 5 bases and V 3 bases, and 8 bases lay outside the gene matches. Germline V gene sequence: CDR1 SGHRS, CDR2 YFSETQ. The DNA of the CDR3 is TGCGCCAGCAGCTGGACAGGACAGGATGACGAGCAGTACTTC. As protein: CASSWTGQDDEQYF.

V and J are TRBV19 and TRBJ1-5; 9 bases line up with TRBD1. CDR1 and CDR2 (germline): LNHDA, SQIVND (reference sequence). The CDR3 length is 14 residues. Unmatched junction bases numbered 5, after V lost 6 bases and J lost 5 bases. The CDR3 nucleotides read TGTGCCAGTAGAAAGGGACAGGGACATCAGCCCCAGCATTTT. This sequence encodes CASRKGQGHQPQHF.

The DNA of the CDR3 is TGTGCCAGCAGTTTACAGGGGTTCAATCAGCCCCAGCATTTT. This codes for CASSLQGFNQPQHF. The V and J genes are TRBV7-9 and TRBJ1-5, with 7 bases that match TRBD1. The germline CDR1 and CDR2 sequences are SEHNR and FQNEAQ (reference sequence). The length of the CDR3 is 14 residues. Trimming at V came to 6 bases and at J to 3 bases, leaving 5 bases not matched to a gene.

The chain's CDR3 is CASSLAGKEGAFF. DNA for the CDR3: TGCGCCAGCAGCTTGGCTGGAAAGGAGGGAGCTTTCTTT. The chain links TRBV5-1 to TRBJ1-1; D gene unclear. CDR3 length: 13 amino acids. The V gene's germline CDR1 is SGHRS and CDR2 YFSETQ. The germline V and J ends were trimmed by 0 bases and 10 bases, with 13 bases remaining between them.

The chain recombines TRBV7-9 with TRBJ2-2; the match to TRBD1 covers 9 bases. Germline CDR1 is SEHNR and CDR2 is FQNEAQ (reference sequence). V was pared by 6 bases and J by 6 bases, with 2 bases of the junction left unmatched. The length of the CDR3 is 13 residues. The CDR3 reads CASRTGGAGELFF. CDR3 bases: TGTGCCAGCAGGACAGGGGGAGCCGGGGAGCTGTTTTTT.

The chain couples TRBV9 to TRBJ1-2; perhaps TRBD1 as D (6 bases). CDR3 length: 13 residues. V lost 2 bases, J lost 5 bases, and 10 bases lay in between. Germline V CDR1 and CDR2: SGDLS, YYNGEE. CDR3: CASSVSGDYGYTF. Written as DNA, the CDR3 is TGTGCCAGCAGCGTTTCAGGGGATTATGGCTACACCTTC.